This T cell receptor (beta chain) was found in a study of blood T cell repertoires in COVID-19. Only a few counts were recorded for this clone. The assay was immunoSEQ multiplex PCR, and TCRdb's table has in-frame clones only and misses some. In the table there are fewer than 200,000 clones, about 83% of which are singletons. Sequenced sample: PBMCs or T cells enriched from blood (not recorded which). The clonotype was recovered from a woman aged 50 to 60 in a cohort exposed to, infected with or recovered from COVID-19 (not recorded which).

This CDR3 is CASSYLGQGSKKLFF. As DNA, the CDR3 is TGTGCCAGCAGTTACCTGGGACAGGGGAGTAAAAAACTGTTTTTT. V usage is TRBV6-5 and J usage is TRBJ1-4, with 10 bases fitting TRBD1. With V trimmed by 2 bases and J by 9 bases, 6 bases remained unmatched. Looked up from germline, CDR1 is MNHEY and CDR2 is SVGAGI. The CDR3 is 15 amino acids.